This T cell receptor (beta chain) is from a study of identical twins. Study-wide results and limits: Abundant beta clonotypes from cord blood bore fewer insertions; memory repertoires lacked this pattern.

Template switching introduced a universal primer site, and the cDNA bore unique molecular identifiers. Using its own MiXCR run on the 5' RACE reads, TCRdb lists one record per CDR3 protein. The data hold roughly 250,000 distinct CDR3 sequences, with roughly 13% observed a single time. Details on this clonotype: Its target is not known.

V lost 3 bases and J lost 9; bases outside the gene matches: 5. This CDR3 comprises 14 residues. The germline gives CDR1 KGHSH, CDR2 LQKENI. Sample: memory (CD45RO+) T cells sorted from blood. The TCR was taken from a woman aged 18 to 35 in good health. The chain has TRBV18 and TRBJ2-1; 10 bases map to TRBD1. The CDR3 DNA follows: TGTGCCAGCTCACCCAGACAGGGGGCGGGTGAGCAGTTCTTC. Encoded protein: CASSPRQGAGEQFF.